Below, one T cell receptor beta chain is given with its context. Enrolment of Seattle patients took place during active infection, and they were followed longitudinally. The data belong to a study of blood T cell repertoires in COVID-19. The J segment lost 4 bases and the V segment lost 2 bases, leaving 12 bases of the junction unmatched. The germline V gene has CDR1 SGHDT and CDR2 YYEEEE. This CDR3 has 17 residues. Data came from immunoSEQ multiplex PCR; TCRdb stores just in-frame clones and leaves some out. The table records some 220,000 clones, 70% to 90% of them present only once. The sample comprised peripheral blood. This sequence was found in a man aged 50 to 60 with COVID-19, enrolled during active disease. This chain uses TRBV5-6 with TRBJ2-5; TRBD2 matches at 9 bases. CDR3 coding DNA: TGTGCCAGCAGCTTCAAACTAGCGGGTGGAGGTCGAGAGACCCAGTACTTC. Translated, it gives CASSFKLAGGGRETQYF.